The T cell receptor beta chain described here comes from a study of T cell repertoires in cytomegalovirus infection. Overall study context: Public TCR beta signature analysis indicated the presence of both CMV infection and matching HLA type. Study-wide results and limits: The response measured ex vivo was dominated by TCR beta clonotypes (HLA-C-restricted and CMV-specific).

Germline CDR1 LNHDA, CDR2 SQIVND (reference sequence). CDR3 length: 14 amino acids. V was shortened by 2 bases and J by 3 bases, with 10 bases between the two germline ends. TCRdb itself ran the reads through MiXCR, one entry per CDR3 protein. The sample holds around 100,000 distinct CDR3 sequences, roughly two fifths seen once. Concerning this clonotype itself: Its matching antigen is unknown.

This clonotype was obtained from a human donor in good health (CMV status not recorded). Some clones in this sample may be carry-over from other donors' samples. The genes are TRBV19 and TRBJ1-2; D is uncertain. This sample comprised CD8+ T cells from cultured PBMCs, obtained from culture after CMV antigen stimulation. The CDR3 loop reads CASSILGTDYGYTF. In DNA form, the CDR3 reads TGTGCCAGTAGTATATTGGGTACAGACTATGGCTACACCTTC.